This T cell receptor (beta chain) is from a study of CD8 T cell repertoires and HIV-1 epitope variants. Study in general: Epitopes were three Gag families plus Nef HW9 and YT9. Autologous T cell-negative cells served as antigen-presenting cells in equal numbers. 1M T cells were kept uncultured as a baseline.

The table came from immunoSEQ multiplex PCR; TCRdb's copy has only in-frame clones and leaves some out. Here the sample spans approximately 90,000 clones, 60% to 80% being singletons. Points from the study as a whole: The TAALDMSHF plasma variant had no responses, unlike KF9 (about 5 clonotypes) and HW9 (one).

The CDR3 runs 13 residues. Germline assignment: CDR1 MNHEY and CDR2 SMNVEV (reference sequence). The ends were cut back, 3 bases at V and 3 bases at J, with 9 bases in the middle. Details on this clone: Its target is not known.

The source material was uncultured baseline CD8+ T cells from peripheral blood mononuclear cells (PBMCs). The J gene is TRBJ2-7, the V gene TRBV27, with D possibly matching TRBD2 (5 bases). This TCR came from a male donor with HIV. The chain's CDR3 is CASSFFEGYEQYF. The DNA for the CDR3 is TGTGCCAGCAGTTTCTTTGAGGGCTACGAGCAGTACTTC.